This TCR beta chain was captured in a study of blood T cell repertoires in COVID-19. In the authors' methods: Amplification of reference gene primers was used by the study to estimate nucleated cell counts. Some clones are missing from TCRdb's copy, which holds only in-frame ones; the method was immunoSEQ multiplex PCR. V and J calls and clone size are copied from that table; D and trimming were computed from the DNA. The sample gives 120,000 to 150,000 clones, around 84% of which show up once; about 38% is in the top ten. Sequenced: peripheral blood. The TCR was taken from a human donor in a cohort sampled during active COVID-19.

The CDR3 region has the DNA TGCGCCAGCAGTGAAATGGGGGGGGCCTCCACCGGGGAGCTGTTTTTT. Amino acids: CASSEMGGASTGELFF. This sequence joins TRBV10-2 and TRBJ2-2, with D tentatively TRBD2 (7 bases). Germline CDR1 and CDR2: WSHSY and SAAADI. Trimming cost V 3 bases and J 4 bases, with 15 bases left between them. CDR3 length: 16 amino acids.